This record concerns one T cell receptor (beta chain) sequence. The target antigen is unknown. The length of the CDR3 is 12 residues. V was trimmed by 5 bases and J by 2 bases, leaving 6 bases between them. The sample belongs to a study of blood T cells in healthy people across ages. Study findings and constraints: Investigators treated diversity estimates from one million T cells as underestimates. Unsorted PBMCs blocked a conclusive comparison of naive and antigen-experienced cells. TCR beta diversity, measured per million T cells, fell in a roughly linear way with age.

Sample-barcoded 5' priming and a J-beta primer mix drove a second PCR of roughly 6 to 12 cycles. Sequencing recovered at least 2.5 million CDR3-containing paired-end reads from each sample. TCRdb independently ran MiXCR on the 5' RACE reads; one entry per CDR3 protein. The sample has about 1.6 million distinct CDR3 sequences; about 31% are singletons. The chain carries TRBV12-3 or TRBV12-4 and TRBJ1-1; D is ambiguous. The sequenced sample was blood. This receptor was taken from a woman aged 25 to 39 in good health. The CDR3 loop is CASSISNTEAFF. The CDR3 bases are TGTGCCAGCAGTATCAGTAACACTGAAGCTTTCTTT.